Described below is a single TCR beta chain sequence and its context. No antigen is known for it. This sample is part of a study of cytomegalovirus exposure and HLA in healthy donors. Study-wide results and limits: When analyzed later, a missense DCLRE1C variant was found to be linked to TCR beta V- and J-gene trimming. Links to common viral pathogens appeared, in a later analysis, for several of the most significant clusters.

V shed 3 bases and J shed 9 bases, with 18 bases lying between them. Germline loops: CDR1 SNHLY, CDR2 FYNNEI. This CDR3 has 15 amino acids. The study ran its PCR with 60 Vbeta and 13 Jbeta primers. The repertoire was sequenced with immunoSEQ multiplex PCR; TCRdb's copy has only in-frame clones and lacks some. The sample contains about 170,000 clones, just under 80% of which appear only once. V gene TRBV2 combines with J gene TRBJ1-5; D is perhaps TRBD1 (6 bases). Sequencing input: PBMCs. This TCR was recovered from a woman aged 45-65 years in good health and CMV-seropositive. The CDR3 is CASSDDSGGERPQHF. Written as DNA, the CDR3 is TGTGCCAGCAGTGACGACAGTGGGGGCGAGAGGCCCCAGCATTTT. Full variable domain (outside the CDR3, taken from reference TRBV2 and TRBJ1-5): EPEVTQTPSHQVTQMGQEVILRCVPISNHLYFYWYRQILGQKVEFLVSFYNNEISEKSEIFDDQFSVERPDGSNFTLKIRSTKLEDSAMYFCASSDDSGGERPQHFGDGTRLSIL.